The rows below give T cell receptor beta chains drawn from one sample of a study of graft-versus-host responses after intestinal transplantation. TCRdb's table, derived via immunoSEQ multiplex PCR, lists solely in-frame clones and lacks some. The repertoire has about 97,000 clones, 80% to 95% of them found once; the top ten carry roughly 15%. The sequences come from PBMCs, collected around 450 days after intestinal transplant. The origin of the receptors is a human patient who received an intestinal transplant, so some T cells may come from the graft donor. Both conserved end residues are part of each CDR3. Fields, in order: V gene, J gene, D gene, clone size, CDR3 DNA, CDR3 protein. The D gene is left open where the match is weak. Clone size appears in some rows only: once, few, many, or a class for an expanded clone.

v_gene: TRBV6-6
j_gene: TRBJ1-4
d_gene: .
abundance: .
CDR3nt: TGTGCCAGCAGTTACCCTCGACAGACAACTAATGAAAAACTGTTTTTT
CDR3aa: CASSYPRQTTNEKLFF

v_gene: TRBV6-6
j_gene: TRBJ1-6
d_gene: TRBD1
abundance: .
CDR3nt: TGTGCCAGCAGTTTGGGACAGGGACGTTCACCCCTCCACTTT
CDR3aa: CASSLGQGRSPLHF

v_gene: TRBV6-4
j_gene: TRBJ2-3
d_gene: .
abundance: .
CDR3nt: TGTGCCAGCAGTGACGGGGCCGTGGATACGCAGTATTTT
CDR3aa: CASSDGAVDTQYF

v_gene: TRBV6-5
j_gene: TRBJ2-7
d_gene: TRBD2
abundance: .
CDR3nt: TGTGCCAGCAGTTACTCGGAGCGGGGGACCCTCGAGCAGTACTTC
CDR3aa: CASSYSERGTLEQYF

v_gene: TRBV7-2
j_gene: TRBJ2-5
d_gene: .
abundance: .
CDR3nt: TGTGCCAGCAGCTTAGTGGAAGGGCAAGAGACCCAGTACTTC
CDR3aa: CASSLVEGQETQYF

v_gene: TRBV7-2
j_gene: TRBJ1-5
d_gene: .
abundance: .
CDR3nt: TGTGCCAGCAGCTTAGTGGGGGGGAGGGCGTCTAATCAGCCCCAGCATTTT
CDR3aa: CASSLVGGRASNQPQHF

v_gene: TRBV5-6
j_gene: TRBJ1-1
d_gene: .
abundance: .
CDR3nt: TGTGCCAGCAGCTGGGGGCAGGGTAACGAAGCTTTCTTT
CDR3aa: CASSWGQGNEAFF

v_gene: TRBV19
j_gene: TRBJ1-1
d_gene: .
abundance: .
CDR3nt: TGTGCCAGTAGTACCCCACAGCGAGGGTTGACTGAAGCTTTCTTT
CDR3aa: CASSTPQRGLTEAFF

v_gene: TRBV6-5
j_gene: TRBJ2-6
d_gene: .
abundance: .
CDR3nt: TGTGCCAGCAGTTACTCGTCTGGGGCCAACGTCCTGACTTTC
CDR3aa: CASSYSSGANVLTF

v_gene: TRBV9
j_gene: TRBJ1-1
d_gene: .
abundance: .
CDR3nt: TGTGCCAGCAGCGTAGGGGAACATCAGAACACTGAAGCTTTCTTT
CDR3aa: CASSVGEHQNTEAFF

v_gene: TRBV4-1
j_gene: TRBJ2-3
d_gene: TRBD1
abundance: few
CDR3nt: TGCGCCAGCAGCCAATGGGGACAGGGTAACTCAGATACGCAGTATTTT
CDR3aa: CASSQWGQGNSDTQYF

v_gene: TRBV5-4
j_gene: TRBJ2-7
d_gene: TRBD1
abundance: .
CDR3nt: TGTGCCAGCAGATCCACAGGGGTCAGCGAGCAGTACTTC
CDR3aa: CASRSTGVSEQYF

v_gene: TRBV21-1
j_gene: TRBJ2-5
d_gene: .
abundance: .
CDR3nt: TGTGCCAGCAGCAAAGTCTCAGGGAGAGAGACCCAGTACTTC
CDR3aa: CASSKVSGRETQYF

v_gene: TRBV5-4
j_gene: TRBJ1-6
d_gene: .
abundance: .
CDR3nt: TGTGCCAGCAGCTACCCCAACGGGTACTCGATGGGGGCCCTCCACTTT
CDR3aa: CASSYPNGYSMGALHF

v_gene: TRBV18
j_gene: TRBJ1-5
d_gene: TRBD1
abundance: .
CDR3nt: TGTGCCAGCTCACCACTCTCCACGGCAGGGGGTAATCAGCCCCAGCATTTT
CDR3aa: CASSPLSTAGGNQPQHF

v_gene: TRBV2
j_gene: TRBJ2-3
d_gene: TRBD1
abundance: .
CDR3nt: TGTGCCAGCGATACCGGGACAGGGTCGGATACGCAGTATTTT
CDR3aa: CASDTGTGSDTQYF

v_gene: TRBV5-1
j_gene: TRBJ2-7
d_gene: .
abundance: .
CDR3nt: TGCGCCAGCAGCAGAGACAGCTCTGGGGAGCAGTACTTC
CDR3aa: CASSRDSSGEQYF

v_gene: TRBV7-9
j_gene: TRBJ1-4
d_gene: .
abundance: .
CDR3nt: TGTGCCAGCAGCTTAAATACCGACGGGTTTAATGAAAAACTGTTTTTT
CDR3aa: CASSLNTDGFNEKLFF

v_gene: TRBV6-1
j_gene: TRBJ1-1
d_gene: .
abundance: .
CDR3nt: TGTGCCAGCAGTGACCCAAGGATGGGGAGCACTGAAGCTTTCTTT
CDR3aa: CASSDPRMGSTEAFF

v_gene: TRBV5-1
j_gene: TRBJ2-2
d_gene: .
abundance: .
CDR3nt: TGCGCCAGCATGGCAGGGGTGAACACCGGGGAGCTGTTTTTT
CDR3aa: CASMAGVNTGELFF

v_gene: TRBV10-3
j_gene: TRBJ2-3
d_gene: TRBD2
abundance: .
CDR3nt: TGTGCCATCAGTGAGGGGTCGGGAGGTACGCAGTATTTT
CDR3aa: CAISEGSGGTQYF

v_gene: TRBV9
j_gene: TRBJ2-3
d_gene: .
abundance: .
CDR3nt: TGTGCCAGCAGCGTAGAACTCGGGGGAGATACGCAGTATTTT
CDR3aa: CASSVELGGDTQYF

v_gene: TRBV2
j_gene: TRBJ2-1
d_gene: TRBD2
abundance: once
CDR3nt: TGTGCCAGCTCTAGCGGTCCCTACAATGAGCAGTTCTTC
CDR3aa: CASSSGPYNEQFF

v_gene: TRBV13
j_gene: TRBJ2-7
d_gene: .
abundance: .
CDR3nt: TGTGCCAGCAGCTTAGGCAGAAACTACGAGCAGTACTTC
CDR3aa: CASSLGRNYEQYF

v_gene: TRBV10-3
j_gene: TRBJ1-6
d_gene: .
abundance: .
CDR3nt: TGTGCCATCAGTGATCGGACAGACAATAATTCACCCCTCCACTTT
CDR3aa: CAISDRTDNNSPLHF

v_gene: TRBV4-1
j_gene: TRBJ2-7
d_gene: TRBD1
abundance: .
CDR3nt: TGCGCCAGCAGCCTAGACAGGGGGGCCTACGAGCAGTACTTC
CDR3aa: CASSLDRGAYEQYF

v_gene: TRBV6-5
j_gene: TRBJ2-7
d_gene: .
abundance: .
CDR3nt: TGTGCCAGCAGTTATGGGGGGCCCAGCGAGCAGTACTTC
CDR3aa: CASSYGGPSEQYF

v_gene: TRBV29-1
j_gene: TRBJ1-1
d_gene: .
abundance: .
CDR3nt: TGCAGCGTCCAGGGGAGGGCTGAAGCTTTCTTT
CDR3aa: CSVQGRAEAFF

v_gene: TRBV19
j_gene: TRBJ2-1
d_gene: .
abundance: .
CDR3nt: TGTGCCAGCGGGGGGCGCTACAATGAGCAGTTCTTC
CDR3aa: CASGGRYNEQFF

v_gene: TRBV5-8
j_gene: TRBJ2-1
d_gene: TRBD2
abundance: .
CDR3nt: TGTGCCAACGCCCGGGGGGGCTCCTACAATGAGCAGTTCTTC
CDR3aa: CANARGGSYNEQFF

v_gene: TRBV29-1
j_gene: TRBJ2-5
d_gene: .
abundance: .
CDR3nt: TGCAGCGTTGATCTGGGTTTGCCCCAAGAGACCCAGTACTTC
CDR3aa: CSVDLGLPQETQYF

v_gene: TRBV6-4
j_gene: TRBJ1-2
d_gene: .
abundance: .
CDR3nt: TGTGCCAGCAGTCCGGGCGCCAGCTATGGCTACACCTTC
CDR3aa: CASSPGASYGYTF

v_gene: TRBV5-1
j_gene: TRBJ1-1
d_gene: .
abundance: .
CDR3nt: TGCGCCAGCAGCTTGGATGAGGGGATGAACACTGAAGCTTTCTTT
CDR3aa: CASSLDEGMNTEAFF

v_gene: TRBV7-3
j_gene: TRBJ2-3
d_gene: .
abundance: .
CDR3nt: TGTGCCAGCAGCTTAGAGGGGTGGGCGGATACGCAGTATTTT
CDR3aa: CASSLEGWADTQYF

v_gene: TRBV27
j_gene: TRBJ1-5
d_gene: .
abundance: .
CDR3nt: TGTGCCAGCAGTTTATTCGGCAGGGAAGATCAGCCCCAGCATTTT
CDR3aa: CASSLFGREDQPQHF

v_gene: TRBV7-6
j_gene: TRBJ2-7
d_gene: TRBD2
abundance: .
CDR3nt: TGTGCCAGCAGCCCCCCGGGGGGGAGCTACGAGCAGTACTTC
CDR3aa: CASSPPGGSYEQYF

v_gene: TRBV2
j_gene: TRBJ1-3
d_gene: .
abundance: .
CDR3nt: TGTGCCAGCCAGTGGGGGGACTCTGGAAACACCATATATTTT
CDR3aa: CASQWGDSGNTIYF

v_gene: TRBV7-7
j_gene: TRBJ2-3
d_gene: TRBD2
abundance: .
CDR3nt: TGTGCTAGCAGCCCCACGGGGGGAACCACAGATACGCAGTATTTT
CDR3aa: CASSPTGGTTDTQYF

v_gene: TRBV5-1
j_gene: TRBJ2-3
d_gene: TRBD2
abundance: .
CDR3nt: TGCGCCAGCAGCTTGGGTCTAGCGGGGGCCGGAGATCCAGATACGCAGTATTTT
CDR3aa: CASSLGLAGAGDPDTQYF

v_gene: TRBV4-1
j_gene: TRBJ1-2
d_gene: .
abundance: .
CDR3nt: TGCGCCAGCAGCTTGCGGACTGCCGTGGACTATGGCTACACCTTC
CDR3aa: CASSLRTAVDYGYTF

v_gene: TRBV7-9
j_gene: TRBJ2-1
d_gene: .
abundance: .
CDR3nt: TGTGCCAGCAGTGGGGACAATGAGCAGTTCTTC
CDR3aa: CASSGDNEQFF

v_gene: TRBV2
j_gene: TRBJ2-3
d_gene: TRBD2
abundance: .
CDR3nt: TGTGCCAGCAGTGAGGGACTAGCGGGGGCTACACATACGCAGTATTTT
CDR3aa: CASSEGLAGATHTQYF

v_gene: TRBV7-6
j_gene: TRBJ2-3
d_gene: .
abundance: .
CDR3nt: TGTGCCAGCAGCTTAGATCCAGATACGCAGTATTTT
CDR3aa: CASSLDPDTQYF

v_gene: TRBV4-1
j_gene: TRBJ1-3
d_gene: TRBD1
abundance: .
CDR3nt: TGCGCCAGCAGCCAAGACCCAGGGGGTGTAAACACCATATATTTT
CDR3aa: CASSQDPGGVNTIYF

v_gene: TRBV6-5
j_gene: TRBJ2-2
d_gene: TRBD2
abundance: .
CDR3nt: TGTGCCAGCACCAATAGCGGGCCGGCCTCCGGGGAGCTGTTTTTT
CDR3aa: CASTNSGPASGELFF

v_gene: TRBV18
j_gene: TRBJ1-1
d_gene: .
abundance: .
CDR3nt: TGTGCCAGCTCACCGCTCCCGGGACAGAACACTGAAGCTTTCTTT
CDR3aa: CASSPLPGQNTEAFF

v_gene: TRBV25-1
j_gene: TRBJ2-2
d_gene: TRBD1
abundance: .
CDR3nt: TGTGCCAGCAGTGGCAGGGGGCCCGGGGAGCTGTTTTTT
CDR3aa: CASSGRGPGELFF

v_gene: TRBV7-9
j_gene: TRBJ2-7
d_gene: .
abundance: .
CDR3nt: TGTGCCAGCAGCTTAGGGGGGATCGACGAGCAGTACTTC
CDR3aa: CASSLGGIDEQYF

v_gene: TRBV9
j_gene: TRBJ1-4
d_gene: .
abundance: .
CDR3nt: TGTGCCAGCAGCGTAGGGGGGACTAATGAAAAACTGTTTTTT
CDR3aa: CASSVGGTNEKLFF

v_gene: TRBV5-5
j_gene: TRBJ1-2
d_gene: TRBD1
abundance: few
CDR3nt: TGTGCCAGCAGCTTGGCATTGCGGGACAGAGCTTTCGCCTTC
CDR3aa: CASSLALRDRAFAF

v_gene: TRBV4-1
j_gene: TRBJ2-7
d_gene: .
abundance: once
CDR3nt: TGCGCCAGCTCGTCCGTCGTCGGCGAGCAGTACTTC
CDR3aa: CASSSVVGEQYF

v_gene: TRBV19
j_gene: TRBJ1-1
d_gene: .
abundance: .
CDR3nt: TGTGCCAGTAGTATAGATCTGGGGCAGTTGGTTGAAGCTTTCTTT
CDR3aa: CASSIDLGQLVEAFF

v_gene: TRBV19
j_gene: TRBJ1-5
d_gene: .
abundance: .
CDR3nt: TGTGCCAGTAGTAGGACAGAGAGCAATCAGCCCCAGCATTTT
CDR3aa: CASSRTESNQPQHF

v_gene: TRBV2
j_gene: TRBJ1-1
d_gene: .
abundance: .
CDR3nt: TGTGCCAGCCACAGGGCCAACACTGAAGCTTTCTTT
CDR3aa: CASHRANTEAFF

v_gene: TRBV11-3
j_gene: TRBJ2-7
d_gene: .
abundance: .
CDR3nt: TGTGCCAGCAGCTTAGGGACAGCCGAGCAGTACTTC
CDR3aa: CASSLGTAEQYF

v_gene: TRBV4-1
j_gene: TRBJ2-3
d_gene: TRBD2
abundance: .
CDR3nt: TGCGCCAGCAGCCAAGAATTAGCGGGGGGTGGAGATACGCAGTATTTT
CDR3aa: CASSQELAGGGDTQYF

v_gene: TRBV2
j_gene: TRBJ2-5
d_gene: TRBD2
abundance: .
CDR3nt: TGTGCCAGCAGGGGACTAGCGGGGGGGCGTAGTGAGACCCAGTACTTC
CDR3aa: CASRGLAGGRSETQYF

v_gene: TRBV18
j_gene: TRBJ2-7
d_gene: TRBD1
abundance: .
CDR3nt: TGTGCCAGCTCACCTGGACAGGGGACCTACGAGCAGTACTTC
CDR3aa: CASSPGQGTYEQYF

v_gene: TRBV7-8
j_gene: TRBJ2-1
d_gene: TRBD2
abundance: once
CDR3nt: TGTGCCAGCAGGGTTAGCGGGGGGGAACATTACAATGAGCAGTTCTTC
CDR3aa: CASRVSGGEHYNEQFF

v_gene: TRBV12-5
j_gene: TRBJ2-7
d_gene: .
abundance: .
CDR3nt: TGTGCTAGTGGTTTGGTGGGGTCCTACGAGCAGTACTTC
CDR3aa: CASGLVGSYEQYF